One sample yielded the 26 T cell receptor beta chains listed below, sequenced in a study of post-analysis software for immune sequencing data (dated by TCRdb to 2013 to 2016). The paper's findings and limits, for the study overall: Significantly higher frequencies in patients than in controls were found for about 5 TRBV segments, including TRBV5-6, TRBV5-1 and TRBV20-1.

The library was generated by PCR. The listed sequencing device is Illumina HiSeq 2500. To reduce PCR and sequencing biases, unique molecular identifiers were incorporated into the TCR beta cDNA libraries. TCRdb took the public reads, trimmed them with fastp at Q25, ran MiXCR for clone calling and kept in-frame beta chains. Identical CDR3 proteins give one entry, which carries the most common genes and DNA. The sample data list 750,000 to 950,000 distinct CDR3 sequences, and around 53% of these were observed just once. Under 6% of the sample goes to the ten largest clones. Antigens of these TCRs are unknown. Sequencing used blood. The source is a girl aged 5-17 years with multiple sclerosis.

V usage is TRBV19 and J usage is TRBJ2-7; 9 bases align to TRBD1. CDR3 size: 14 residues. CDR1 LNHDA and CDR2 SQIVND come from the germline V gene (reference sequence). After removal of 7 bases from V and 5 bases from J, the junction contained 9 bases not matched to a gene. The CDR3 nucleotides read TGTGCCAGTACCACCGGGACAGGGATCCACGAGCAGTACTTC. Translating gives CASTTGTGIHEQYF.

The gene calls are TRBV18 and TRBJ2-1, with D uncertain. This CDR3 contains 14 residues. V was trimmed by 3 bases and J by 6 bases, leaving 12 bases between them. The V gene's germline CDR1 is KGHSH and CDR2 LQKENI. The CDR3 DNA is TGTGCCAGCTCACCGAGAACGTTGATCAATGAGCAGTTCTTC. Its translation is CASSPRTLINEQFF.

The rearrangement uses TRBV11-2 and TRBJ2-6; D might be TRBD1 or TRBD2, each matching 5 bases. CDR1 and CDR2 (germline): SGHAT, FQNNGV. V was clipped by 5 bases and J by 0 bases, with 17 bases between them. This CDR3 region has 18 residues. The CDR3 coding sequence is TGTGCCAGCAGCGTCACGGGGCCGACGAACTCTGGGGCCAACGTCCTGACTTTC. As protein: CASSVTGPTNSGANVLTF.

This clonotype was seen a handful of times. The chain joins TRBV10-3 to TRBJ2-5, with TRBD1 matching over 7 bases. Germline V gene lookup returns CDR1 ENHRY and CDR2 SYGVKD. This CDR3 has 18 amino acids. With 3 bases clipped from V and 2 bases from J, the junction kept 15 bases outside the gene matches. The CDR3 region has the DNA TGTGCCATCAGTGACGCCGGGACAGCTCCACCCTTACAAGAGACCCAGTACTTC. Encoded protein: CAISDAGTAPPLQETQYF.

The gene calls are TRBV7-9 and TRBJ2-7; D possibly corresponds to TRBD2 (6 bases). The germline gives CDR1 SEHNR, CDR2 FQNEAQ (reference sequence). V lost 3 bases to trimming and J lost 2 bases, with 11 bases between them. This CDR3 has 14 amino acids. This CDR3 is CASSFPGGPYEQYF. DNA for the CDR3: TGTGCCAGCAGCTTTCCCGGGGGACCCTACGAGCAGTACTTC.

V is TRBV10-3 and J is TRBJ2-7; D perhaps matches TRBD1 (5 bases). The germline gives CDR1 ENHRY, CDR2 SYGVKD. Trimming removed 10 bases from V and 6 bases from J, with 19 bases in between. This CDR3 contains 13 residues. CDR3 in amino acids: CATIGANTGEQYF. In DNA form, the CDR3 reads TGTGCCACCATTGGGGCCAACACGGGCGAGCAGTACTTC.

The rearrangement uses TRBV14 and TRBJ2-3, with TRBD2 matching over 7 bases. The CDR3 extends over 15 amino acids. With V trimmed by 1 base and J by 3 bases, 4 bases remained unmatched. Germline V lookup: CDR1 SGHDN, CDR2 FVKESK. The CDR3 reads CASSQGRELTDTQYF. As DNA, the CDR3 is TGTGCCAGCAGCCAAGGGCGGGAGCTGACAGATACGCAGTATTTT.

This clonotype was seen a few times. The chain recombines TRBV21-1 with TRBJ2-6; the D call in the table, TRBD1, was not verified against the DNA. TRBV21-1 has pseudogene status. The CDR3 is 16 residues long. CDR3 protein: CASSMNRGRGANVLTF. The CDR3 nucleotides read TGTGCCAGCAGCATGAACAGGGGGCGAGGGGCCAACGTCCTGACTTTC.

The rearrangement joins TRBV12-3 or TRBV12-4 to TRBJ2-7; TRBD1 aligns across 9 bases. V trimming: 2 bases; J trimming: 4 bases; junction bases outside the gene matches: 15. This CDR3 is built from 18 residues. CDR3 nucleotides: TGTGCCAGCAGTTTAAAGGGGGTGAGGGACAGGGCAAAATACGAGCAGTACTTC. Protein product: CASSLKGVRDRAKYEQYF.

V and J are TRBV20-1 and TRBJ1-4, with D possibly TRBD1 on 5 matching bases. V was pared by 6 bases and J by 8 bases, with 19 bases between. CDR1 and CDR2 from the germline V gene are DFQATT and SNEGSKA (reference sequence). The CDR3 has 14 amino acids. CDR3 amino acids: CSAGEARAHEKLFF. CDR3 DNA: TGCAGTGCAGGGGAGGCCAGGGCACACGAAAAACTGTTTTTT.

The chain recombines TRBV5-1 with TRBJ2-7, with D possibly being TRBD2 (6 bases). Looked up from germline, CDR1 is SGHRS and CDR2 is YFSETQ. The CDR3 runs to 15 residues. Trimming stripped 0 bases from V and 0 bases from J, with 10 bases between. CDR3 sequence (DNA): TGCGCCAGCAGCTTGGTTTCGGGAGTCTCCTACGAGCAGTACTTC. This translates into CASSLVSGVSYEQYF.

This clonotype was detected a few times. This chain connects TRBV6-5 to TRBJ2-7, with a possible D match to TRBD1 (6 bases). From germline, CDR1 is MNHEY and CDR2 SVGAGI. V lost 4 bases and J lost 4, with 14 bases in between. The CDR3 is 14 residues long. CDR3 nucleotides: TGTGCCAGCAGTTTTACTGGGGGCCGGTACGAGCAGTACTTC. Protein sequence: CASSFTGGRYEQYF.

V usage is TRBV29-1 and J usage is TRBJ2-1; 10 nucleotides line up with TRBD2. This CDR3 is built from 16 residues. J was trimmed by 0 bases and V by 4 bases; bases with no gene match: 6. Germline CDR1 and CDR2: SQVTM and ANQGSEA. The CDR3 sequence: CSVGGSGGHSYNEQFF. DNA of the CDR3: TGCAGCGTTGGGGGTAGCGGGGGGCACTCCTACAATGAGCAGTTCTTC.

The chain couples TRBV12-3 or TRBV12-4 to TRBJ1-5; D is ambiguous. V was clipped by 4 bases and J by 3 bases, with 10 bases between them. This CDR3 is built from 14 residues. DNA for the CDR3: TGTGCCAGCAGTTGGGCGGGGTCCAATCAGCCCCAGCATTTT. It translates to CASSWAGSNQPQHF.

The chain joins TRBV5-1 to TRBJ2-2; 7 bases are shared with TRBD1. V was pared by 4 bases and J by 7 bases, with 10 bases of the junction left unmatched. Germline V lookup: CDR1 SGHRS, CDR2 YFSETQ. This CDR3 contains 15 residues. The CDR3 sequence: CASSPRQGSVGELFF. CDR3 DNA sequence: TGCGCCAGCAGCCCGAGACAGGGTTCGGTCGGGGAGCTGTTTTTT. Full variable domain (missing parts from reference TRBV5-1 and TRBJ2-2): KAGVTQTPRYLIKTRGQQVTLSCSPISGHRSVSWYQQTPGQGLQFLFEYFSETQRNKGNFPGRFSGRQFSNSRSEMNVSTLELGDSALYLCASSPRQGSVGELFFGEGSRLTVL.

The V gene is TRBV14, the J gene TRBJ1-2; 7 bases fit TRBD1. The germline V gene encodes CDR1 SGHDN and CDR2 FVKESK. The ends lost 1 base at V and 4 bases at J; junction bases unmatched: 6. The length of the CDR3 is 15 residues. CDR3 in amino acids: CASSQVAGQTYGYTF. CDR3 DNA sequence: TGTGCCAGCAGCCAAGTTGCGGGACAGACCTATGGCTACACCTTC.

The gene calls are TRBV21-1 and TRBJ2-5; the table's D call, TRBD2, has no DNA check behind it. TRBV21-1 is assigned pseudogene status. The CDR3 has 16 amino acids. The CDR3: CASSGEVAGRRETQYF. The CDR3 coding sequence is TGTGCCAGCAGCGGGGAGGTAGCGGGGAGAAGGGAGACCCAGTACTTC.

V and J are TRBV7-9 and TRBJ1-2; weak D call: TRBD1 (5 bases). Germline V gives CDR1 SEHNR, CDR2 FQNEAQ (reference sequence). Trimming removed 1 base from V and 4 bases from J, with 19 bases in between. CDR3 length: 17 residues. The CDR3 here is CASSLVTGASGGYGYTF. CDR3 sequence (DNA): TGTGCCAGCAGCTTAGTTACAGGAGCGAGTGGCGGCTATGGCTACACCTTC.

V and J are TRBV20-1 and TRBJ1-2; the D gene is possibly TRBD1 (5 bases). Deletions cut 0 bases from V and 8 bases from J, with 16 bases between. The CDR3 is 14 residues long. Germline V gives CDR1 DFQATT, CDR2 SNEGSKA (reference sequence). CDR3: CSARDLLGDYGYTF. In DNA form, the CDR3 reads TGCAGTGCTAGAGATCTGCTAGGGGATTACGGCTACACCTTC.

CDR3 coding DNA: TGTGCCAGCAGTTACTCCCGGTTTAGGGGTGGGGACATTCAGTACTTC. Its translation is CASSYSRFRGGDIQYF. This chain connects TRBV6-5 to TRBJ2-4, with D maybe TRBD1 (5 bases). The CDR3 is made up of 16 amino acids. Per the germline V gene, CDR1 is MNHEY and CDR2 is SVGAGI. Trimming cost V 0 bases and J 8 bases, with 17 bases left between them.

The chain links TRBV6-5 to TRBJ2-1, with D possibly matching TRBD1 (6 bases). This CDR3 is built from 14 residues. The germline CDR1 and CDR2 sequences are MNHEY and SVGAGI. Trimming pared 6 bases from V and 1 base from J, leaving 10 bases between. CDR3 residues: CASREQGSYNEQFF. CDR3 sequence (DNA): TGTGCCAGCAGGGAACAGGGATCCTACAATGAGCAGTTCTTC.

This clonotype was picked up a small number of times. This chain connects TRBV29-1 to TRBJ2-4, with TRBD1 identical over 7 bases. Judging by the DNA end, TRBJ2-7 fits better; the J call may be wrong. The CDR3 spans 12 residues. The germline V gene encodes CDR1 SQVTM and CDR2 ANQGSEA. The CDR3 loop is CSVVQGHNEQYF. The CDR3 nucleotides read TGCAGCGTTGTACAGGGGCACAACGAGCAGTACTTC.

The rearrangement joins TRBV28 to TRBJ2-1; TRBD1 aligns across 7 bases. The CDR3 runs to 14 residues. V trimming: 3 bases; J trimming: 6 bases; junction bases outside the gene matches: 5. Germline assignment: CDR1 MDHEN and CDR2 SYDVKM. CDR3 loop: CASSFNAGGNEQFF. CDR3 bases: TGTGCCAGCAGTTTCAACGCAGGGGGCAATGAGCAGTTCTTC.

This clonotype was observed a few times. The chain employs TRBV7-9 and TRBJ2-3; 7 bases agree with TRBD1. The length of the CDR3 is 16 residues. From germline, CDR1 is SEHNR and CDR2 FQNEAQ (reference sequence). V trimming: 7 bases; J trimming: 0 bases; junction bases outside the gene matches: 10. CDR3 amino acids: CASTRDSLPSTDTQYF. CDR3 nucleotides: TGTGCCAGCACCAGGGACAGCCTGCCTAGCACAGATACGCAGTATTTT.

The gene calls are TRBV20-1 and TRBJ1-5; D gene unclear. The CDR3 extends over 12 amino acids. Trimming pared 3 bases from V and 5 bases from J, leaving 8 bases between. CDR1 is DFQATT, CDR2 SNEGSKA, per germline (reference sequence). This chain's CDR3 is CSARKGHQPQHF. CDR3 bases: TGCAGTGCTAGGAAAGGGCATCAGCCCCAGCATTTT.

This chain uses TRBV7-8 with TRBJ2-2, with TRBD1 matching over 8 bases. Germline CDR1 is SGHVS and CDR2 is FQNEAQ. This CDR3 spans 16 amino acids. V lost 0 bases to trimming and J lost 5 bases; unmatched junction nucleotides: 5. The CDR3 region has the DNA TGTGCCAGCAGCTTAGCGGGCAGGGGGCGGACCGGGGAGCTGTTTTTT. Translated: CASSLAGRGRTGELFF. Looking up the rest from reference TRBV7-8 and TRBJ2-2 gives the full variable domain: GAGVSQSPRYKVAKRGQDVALRCDPISGHVSLFWYQQALGQGPEFLTYFQNEAQLDKSGLPSDRFFAERPEGSVSTLKIQRTQQEDSAVYLCASSLAGRGRTGELFFGEGSRLTVL.